This T cell receptor (beta chain) was recorded in a study of blood T cell repertoires in COVID-19. Study-level information: There were acute and convalescent COVID-19 samples, and they came from the United States, Italy and Spain.

This CDR3 is 14 amino acids long. J gave up 3 bases and V 6 bases, and 7 bases lay outside the gene matches. The germline V gene has CDR1 MNHEY and CDR2 SVGAGI. Original processing notes: Estimation of nucleated cell counts was performed using reference gene primer amplification. The repertoire was sequenced with immunoSEQ multiplex PCR; TCRdb's copy has only in-frame clones and lacks some. The DNA gave D and trimming, while V, J and clone size come from that table. Of some 130,000 clones in the sample, around three quarters were seen once. Sequencing was carried out using peripheral blood. The sequence derives from a human donor in a cohort sampled during active COVID-19. The rearrangement links TRBV6-5 to TRBJ1-2, with TRBD1 matching over 7 bases. CDR3 nucleotide sequence: TGTGCCAGCAGCAATTCGGACAGGTACTATGGCTACACCTTC. Its translation: CASSNSDRYYGYTF.